The 31 T cell receptor beta chains listed next were all sequenced from one sample in a study of identical twins. TCRdb fed the 5' RACE reads into MiXCR, producing one record per CDR3 protein. The sample shows approximately 530,000 distinct CDR3 sequences, under 25% of them seen only once. In addition, the sample was reused for a study of yellow fever vaccine responses in identical twins.

Sequencing used CD4+ T cells sorted from blood. These TCRs come from a woman between 18 and 29 years old in good health.

This clonotype was found a few times. The chain uses TRBV12-3 or TRBV12-4 and TRBJ2-1; no clear D gene. The CDR3 is 13 amino acids. The ends were cut back, 5 bases at V and 4 bases at J, with 9 bases in the middle. CDR3 sequence (DNA): TGTGCCAGCAGTCCTGCCCGGTACAATGAGCAGTTCTTC. Amino acids: CASSPARYNEQFF.

This clonotype has more than one count but fewer than ten. The chain employs TRBV20-1 and TRBJ2-7; D not certain. Between the trimmed V and J ends, which lost 6 bases and 0 bases, there was a span of 12 bases. The CDR3 runs 13 residues. Germline V CDR1 and CDR2: DFQATT, SNEGSKA (reference sequence). CDR3 sequence reads: CSATPRSSYEQYV. The DNA for the CDR3 is TGCAGTGCAACACCCAGGAGCTCCTACGAGCAGTACGTC.

This clonotype was counted a few times. The chain recombines TRBV2 with TRBJ2-3; 9 nucleotides align to TRBD1. CDR3 length equals 12 residues. The germline CDR1 and CDR2 sequences are SNHLY and FYNNEI. J gave up 9 bases and V 7 bases, and 5 bases lay outside the gene matches. The CDR3 DNA sequence: TGTGCCAGCACCGGGACAGGGAAAACGCAGTATTTT. It is translated as CASTGTGKTQYF.

The chain is built from TRBV18 and TRBJ1-1, with TRBD1 matching 7 bases. Trimming at V came to 4 bases and at J to 0 bases, leaving 2 bases not matched to a gene. This CDR3 is built from 14 residues. Germline V CDR1 and CDR2: KGHSH, LQKENI. For the CDR3, the DNA is TGTGCCAGCTCACAGGGGGCTATGAACACTGAAGCTTTCTTT. It is translated as CASSQGAMNTEAFF.

Written as DNA, the CDR3 is TGTGCCAGCAGTGACACTAGCGGGGGGCACGCGGGCGATACGCAGTATTTT. This codes for CASSDTSGGHAGDTQYF. V is TRBV6-4 and J is TRBJ2-3; 12 bases line up with TRBD2. CDR3 length: 17 residues. Germline lookup yields CDR1 MRHNA and CDR2 SNTAGT. J gave up 6 bases and V 2 bases, and 9 bases lay outside the gene matches.

This clonotype was found a few times. The chain recombines TRBV12-3 or TRBV12-4 with TRBJ2-1; 9 nucleotides align to TRBD2. J gave up 9 bases and V 5 bases, and 14 bases lay outside the gene matches. The CDR3 is made up of 16 amino acids. CDR3 sequence (DNA): TGTGCCAGCAGTCCACCAAATAGCGGGAGTGTTGCTGAGCAGTTCTTC. Amino acids: CASSPPNSGSVAEQFF.

This clonotype was seen many times. V gene TRBV29-1 combines with J gene TRBJ2-3, with 10 bases that match TRBD2. This CDR3 has 14 amino acids. With 6 bases clipped from V and 1 base from J, the junction kept 4 bases outside the gene matches. Germline loops: CDR1 SQVTM, CDR2 ANQGSEA. In DNA, the CDR3 is TGCAGCGTGAGGGGGACTAGCGGCACAGATACGCAGTATTTT. Amino acids: CSVRGTSGTDTQYF.

The chain links TRBV7-2 to TRBJ2-1; a possible D gene is TRBD2 (5 bases). The germline V gene has CDR1 SGHTA and CDR2 FQGNSA. The CDR3 has 15 amino acids. The V end lost 5 bases, the J end lost 4 bases, and 15 bases lay between the germline ends. This CDR3 is CASSPRQTMYNEQFF. Written as DNA, the CDR3 is TGTGCCAGCAGCCCTCGGCAGACTATGTACAATGAGCAGTTCTTC.

V is TRBV10-3 and J is TRBJ2-7; D may match TRBD1 or TRBD2 (5 bases each). CDR3 size: 13 residues. V was pared by 4 bases and J by 3 bases, with 10 bases between. Germline CDR1 is ENHRY and CDR2 is SYGVKD. DNA of the CDR3: TGTGCCATCAGTGCTGGGACGGGCTACGAGCAGTACTTC. Protein sequence: CAISAGTGYEQYF.

V usage is TRBV6-5 and J usage is TRBJ2-7, with a weak D call TRBD1 (6 bases). From germline, CDR1 is MNHEY and CDR2 SVGAGI. Trimming shortened V by 11 bases and J by 1 base, and 18 bases separated the two germline ends. The CDR3 covers 14 residues. The CDR3 loop reads CAGTSRRGSYEQYF. DNA of the CDR3: TGTGCCGGCACTTCTCGCAGGGGTTCCTACGAGCAGTACTTC.

The chain uses TRBV10-3 and TRBJ2-2, with 7 positions matching TRBD1. The length of the CDR3 is 16 residues. Looked up from germline, CDR1 is ENHRY and CDR2 is SYGVKD. The junction had 10 bases not matched to a gene; V was cut back by 9 bases and J by 0 bases. CDR3 coding DNA: TGTGCCATGACTCCGACCGGGACAGCGAACACCGGGGAGCTGTTTTTT. Amino acids: CAMTPTGTANTGELFF.

The V call is TRBV20-1, the J call TRBJ2-3, with TRBD2 matching 15 bases. The J segment lost 4 bases and the V segment lost 5 bases, leaving 7 bases of the junction unmatched. The CDR3 contains 16 residues. The germline CDR1 and CDR2 sequences are DFQATT and SNEGSKA (reference sequence). CDR3 in DNA: TGCAGTGCTGATCTAGGACTAGCGGGAGGGCCAGATACGCAGTATTTT. It specifies CSADLGLAGGPDTQYF.

The chain uses TRBV15 and TRBJ2-6; D tentatively fits TRBD1 or TRBD2 (5 bases each). The CDR3 length is 14 residues. Germline V gene data show CDR1 as LNHNV and CDR2 as YYDKDF (reference sequence). Trimming took off 3 bases at V and 2 bases at J, with 5 bases between the two ends. CDR3 coding DNA: TGTGCCACCAGCAGGGGGGCTGGGGCCAACGTCCTGACTTTC. Amino acids: CATSRGAGANVLTF.

This rearrangement joins TRBV5-6 to TRBJ2-5; a weak D match, TRBD1 (6 bases). Trimming left V 6 bases short and J 5 bases short, with 17 bases between. The CDR3 runs 14 residues. The germline V gene has CDR1 SGHDT and CDR2 YYEEEE. CDR3 bases: TGTGCCAGCATCTCGACCACAGGGTCGGAGACCCAGTACTTC. Protein product: CASISTTGSETQYF.

In its sample, this clonotype was seen a few times. The CDR3 loop reads CASSLDYRVEATEAFF. The CDR3 nucleotides are TGTGCCAGCAGCTTGGACTACAGGGTTGAAGCAACTGAAGCTTTCTTT. The V call is TRBV5-8, the J call TRBJ1-1; a possible D gene is TRBD1 (6 bases). With 0 bases removed from V and 5 bases from J, the gap between germline ends came to 17 bases. Germline-derived CDR1 and CDR2 are SGHTS and YDEGEE. CDR3 size: 16 residues.

This clonotype came up a few times. The CDR3 region is CAISEASWETQYF. CDR3 in DNA: TGTGCCATCAGTGAGGCTAGCTGGGAGACCCAGTACTTC. The chain links TRBV10-3 to TRBJ2-5; a possible D gene is TRBD2 (5 bases). The CDR3 length is 13 residues. Germline V gene lookup returns CDR1 ENHRY and CDR2 SYGVKD. V lost 2 bases and J lost 5, with 9 bases in between.

The table lists this clonotype with a few counts. The chain couples TRBV12-5 to TRBJ2-1; 11 bases match TRBD2. Trimming cost V 5 bases and J 11 bases; bases outside gene matches: 14. CDR1 is LGHNT and CDR2 is FRNRAP in the germline V gene. The CDR3 has 16 residues. Here the CDR3 reads CASGRGLAAGAGQQFF. CDR3 sequence (DNA): TGTGCTAGTGGTCGGGGACTAGCGGCCGGCGCCGGTCAGCAGTTCTTC.

The V gene is TRBV10-3, the J gene TRBJ1-1, with D possibly TRBD1 on 6 matching bases. The CDR3 is made up of 14 amino acids. V gave up 4 bases and J gave up 0 bases, with 9 bases separating them. Germline V gene data show CDR1 as ENHRY and CDR2 as SYGVKD. In DNA form, the CDR3 reads TGTGCCATCAGTGTTAACAGGGTGAACACTGAAGCTTTCTTT. Translation: CAISVNRVNTEAFF.

This clonotype has just a few counts. The chain is built from TRBV5-1 and TRBJ2-5, with 12 bases aligning to TRBD1. The V gene end was trimmed by 3 bases and the J gene end by 5 bases; junction bases not matched to a gene: 2. This CDR3 spans 14 amino acids. Looked up from germline, CDR1 is SGHRS and CDR2 is YFSETQ. The CDR3 coding sequence is TGCGCCAGCAGCTGGGACAGGGGGCACGAGACCCAGTACTTC. This codes for CASSWDRGHETQYF. Variable domain in full (rest from reference TRBV5-1 and TRBJ2-5): KAGVTQTPRYLIKTRGQQVTLSCSPISGHRSVSWYQQTPGQGLQFLFEYFSETQRNKGNFPGRFSGRQFSNSRSEMNVSTLELGDSALYLCASSWDRGHETQYFGPGTRLLVL.

This clonotype has a handful of counts. DNA of the CDR3: TGTGCCAGCACCTCAAACCGACAGGTTGATCGACACTACGAGCAGTACTTC. Protein product: CASTSNRQVDRHYEQYF. This rearrangement joins TRBV28 to TRBJ2-7; perhaps TRBD1 as D (6 bases). The germline gives CDR1 MDHEN, CDR2 SYDVKM. The CDR3 has 17 residues. V lost 7 bases and J 3 bases, leaving 25 bases between the germline ends.

The CDR3 DNA reads as TGTGCCAGCAGGCGGGGTGGGGCAGGGACGGCCTACGAGCAGTACTTC. Protein sequence: CASRRGGAGTAYEQYF. J is TRBJ2-7 and V is TRBV12-3 or TRBV12-4, with TRBD2 as a possible D gene (6 bases). Trimming shortened V by 6 bases and J by 2 bases, and 20 bases separated the two germline ends. CDR3 length: 16 amino acids.

The table lists this clonotype with a few counts. The chain uses TRBV29-1 and TRBJ1-1; D unclear. CDR1 is SQVTM and CDR2 is ANQGSEA in the germline V gene. The CDR3 sequence is 12 residues long. V was cut by 8 bases and J by 0 bases, with 10 bases left in between. For the CDR3, the DNA is TGCAGCCCTCTGCCCTTGAACACTGAAGCTTTCTTT. Protein sequence: CSPLPLNTEAFF.

This chain uses TRBV20-1 with TRBJ2-3; TRBD2 matches 8 bases. Losses at the gene ends were 3 bases for V and 10 bases for J; bases not matched to a gene: 15. The germline CDR1 and CDR2 sequences are DFQATT and SNEGSKA (reference sequence). The CDR3 spans 15 residues. The CDR3 region is CSASGTTGLVDAQYF. The CDR3 region has the DNA TGCAGTGCTAGTGGTACGACGGGACTAGTCGACGCGCAGTATTTT.

This clonotype occurred many times. The chain couples TRBV5-1 to TRBJ2-1, with 12 bases matching TRBD2. CDR1 is SGHRS, CDR2 YFSETQ, per germline. V shed 4 bases and J 7 bases; nucleotides not matched to a gene: 6. CDR3 length: 15 residues. For the CDR3, the DNA is TGCGCCAGCAGCGGGACTAGCGGGCTTTTAAATGAGCAGTTCTTC. It translates to CASSGTSGLLNEQFF.

The rearrangement joins TRBV12-3 or TRBV12-4 to TRBJ1-1; weak D call: TRBD1 (5 bases). The CDR3 is 13 amino acids. The V gene lost 2 bases and the J gene lost 8 bases, with 12 bases spanning the gap. CDR3 nucleotides: TGTGCCAGCAGTTTACATGGGGGATCAGAAGCTTTCTTT. Its protein is CASSLHGGSEAFF.

The rearrangement uses TRBV6-2 or TRBV6-3 and TRBJ1-5; no reliable D call. This CDR3 has 14 residues. In germline, CDR1 is MNHEY, CDR2 SVGEGT. The germline V and J ends were trimmed by 0 bases and 5 bases, with 8 bases remaining between them. The CDR3: CASSYSGGYQPQHF. The CDR3 bases are TGTGCCAGCAGTTACTCGGGCGGGTATCAGCCCCAGCATTTT.

The rearrangement uses TRBV4-1 and TRBJ2-5; the D gene is possibly TRBD2 (7 bases). Per germline, CDR1 MGHRA and CDR2 YSYEKL. The CDR3 length is 16 residues. The V end lost 1 base, the J end lost 5 bases, and 17 bases lay between the germline ends. Here the CDR3 reads CASSQGIGGPGETQYF. The CDR3 DNA follows: TGCGCCAGCAGCCAAGGCATCGGGGGGCCGGGGGAGACCCAGTACTTC.

The V call is TRBV5-1, the J call TRBJ2-2; D perhaps matches TRBD1 (6 bases). Germline V gives CDR1 SGHRS, CDR2 YFSETQ. Trimming removed 3 bases at V and 8 bases at J, with 14 bases between. CDR3 size: 14 residues. The CDR3 DNA follows: TGCGCCAGCAGCTCCGGACAGCTGGCAGGGGAGCTGTTTTTT. It translates to CASSSGQLAGELFF.

V and J are TRBV19 and TRBJ2-1; 10 nucleotides line up with TRBD2. CDR3 length equals 17 residues. CDR1 LNHDA and CDR2 SQIVND come from the germline V gene (reference sequence). The V gene end was trimmed by 5 bases and the J gene end by 3 bases; junction bases not matched to a gene: 10. CDR3 sequence reads: CASSPRLAGAIYNEQFF. CDR3 bases: TGTGCCAGTAGTCCCCGCCTAGCGGGAGCTATCTACAATGAGCAGTTCTTC.

The V call is TRBV10-3, the J call TRBJ1-1; TRBD1 might be the D (6 bases). This CDR3 is built from 15 residues. CDR1 is ENHRY and CDR2 is SYGVKD in the germline V gene. The V gene lost 6 bases and the J gene lost 0 bases, with 14 bases spanning the gap. The CDR3 region is CAISGTRTLNTEAFF. DNA for the CDR3: TGTGCCATCAGCGGGACAAGAACTTTGAACACTGAAGCTTTCTTT.

This rearrangement joins TRBV20-1 to TRBJ2-1, with no clear D. Germline assignment: CDR1 DFQATT and CDR2 SNEGSKA (reference sequence). Trimming took off 5 bases at V and 4 bases at J, with 12 bases between the two ends. The CDR3 contains 13 residues. CDR3 loop: CSAGAAVYNEQFF. The DNA of the CDR3 is TGCAGTGCTGGAGCCGCAGTTTACAATGAGCAGTTCTTC.